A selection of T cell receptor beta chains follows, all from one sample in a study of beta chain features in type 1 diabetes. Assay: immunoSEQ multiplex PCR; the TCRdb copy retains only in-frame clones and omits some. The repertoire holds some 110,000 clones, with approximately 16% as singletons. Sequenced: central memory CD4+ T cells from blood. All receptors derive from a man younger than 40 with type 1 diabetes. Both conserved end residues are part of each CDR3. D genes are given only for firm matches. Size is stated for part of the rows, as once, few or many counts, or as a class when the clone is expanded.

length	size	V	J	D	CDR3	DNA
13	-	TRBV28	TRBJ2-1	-	CASSPGGPWEQFF	TGTGCCAGCAGTCCCGGGGGACCGTGGGAGCAGTTCTTC
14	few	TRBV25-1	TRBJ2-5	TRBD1	CASSDAGGGETQYF	TGTGCCAGCAGTGACGCAGGGGGTGGCGAGACCCAGTACTTC
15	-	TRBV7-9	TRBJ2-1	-	CASSPQGRSYNEQFF	TGTGCCAGCAGCCCGCAGGGGAGGTCGTACAATGAGCAGTTCTTC
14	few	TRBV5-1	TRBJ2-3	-	CASSLGTPSDTQYF	TGCGCCAGCAGCTTGGGGACGCCGTCAGATACGCAGTATTTT
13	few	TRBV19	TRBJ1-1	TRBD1	CASSPTGVTEAFF	TGTGCCAGTAGCCCGACAGGGGTCACTGAAGCTTTCTTT
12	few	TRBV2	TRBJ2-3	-	CASSVGTDTQYF	TGTGCCAGCAGCGTAGGCACAGATACGCAGTATTTT
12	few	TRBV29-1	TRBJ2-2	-	CSVGQNTGELFF	TGCAGCGTGGGACAGAACACCGGGGAGCTGTTTTTT
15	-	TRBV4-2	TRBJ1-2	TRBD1	CASSQDGQGDYGYTF	TGTGCCAGCAGCCAGGACGGACAGGGGGACTATGGCTACACCTTC
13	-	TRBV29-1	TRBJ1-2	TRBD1	CSVWDRGLPGYTF	TGCAGCGTTTGGGACAGGGGTCTCCCTGGCTACACCTTC
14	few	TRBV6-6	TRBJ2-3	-	CALAGALSTDTQYF	TGTGCCCTAGCAGGGGCACTTAGCACAGATACGCAGTATTTT
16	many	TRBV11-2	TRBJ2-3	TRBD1	CASSLYGDSTTDTQYF	TGTGCCAGCAGCCTTTATGGGGACAGCACCACAGATACGCAGTATTTT
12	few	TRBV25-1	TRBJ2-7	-	CASSTGLYEQYF	TGTGCCAGCAGTACAGGGCTCTACGAGCAGTACTTC
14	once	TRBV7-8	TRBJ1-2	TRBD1	CASSTGQGAYGYTF	TGTGCCAGCAGCACAGGACAGGGGGCCTATGGCTACACCTTC
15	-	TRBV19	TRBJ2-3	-	CASSPGLLYTDTQYF	TGTGCCAGTAGCCCGGGGCTATTGTACACAGATACGCAGTATTTT
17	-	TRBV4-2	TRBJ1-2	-	CASSQEGLGGTNYGYTF	TGTGCCAGCAGCCAAGAAGGGTTGGGAGGGACTAACTATGGCTACACCTTC
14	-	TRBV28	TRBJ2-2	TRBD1	CATGQGDNTGELFF	TGTGCCACTGGACAGGGGGATAACACCGGGGAGCTGTTTTTT
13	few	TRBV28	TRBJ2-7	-	CASSLRTTYEQYF	TGTGCCAGCAGTTTACGGACAACTTACGAGCAGTACTTC
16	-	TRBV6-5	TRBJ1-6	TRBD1	CASSYSTGPGGPPLHF	TGTGCCAGCAGTTACTCGACAGGGCCAGGAGGACCACCCCTCCACTTT
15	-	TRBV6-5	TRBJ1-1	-	CASSYDRQANTEAFF	TGTGCCAGCAGTTACGATCGACAGGCGAACACTGAAGCTTTCTTT
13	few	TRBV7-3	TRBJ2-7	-	CASSFGPESEQYF	TGTGCCAGCAGCTTTGGCCCGGAGTCCGAGCAGTACTTC
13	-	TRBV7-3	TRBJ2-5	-	CASSSDGQETQYF	TGTGCCAGCAGCTCAGACGGGCAAGAGACCCAGTACTTC
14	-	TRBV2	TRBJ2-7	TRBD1	CASSGMDRANEQYF	TGTGCCAGCAGTGGGATGGACAGGGCGAACGAGCAGTACTTC
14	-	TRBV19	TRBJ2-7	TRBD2	CASRLAENSYEQYF	TGTGCCAGCCGACTAGCGGAAAACTCCTACGAGCAGTACTTC
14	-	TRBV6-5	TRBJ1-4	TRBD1	CASRTRQGNEKLFF	TGTGCCAGCAGAACGAGACAGGGTAATGAAAAACTGTTTTTT
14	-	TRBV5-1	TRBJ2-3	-	CASSSDWSTDTQYF	TGCGCCAGCAGCTCCGACTGGAGCACAGATACGCAGTATTTT
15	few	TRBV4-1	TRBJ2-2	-	CASSQEGYNTGELFF	TGCGCCAGCAGCCAAGAAGGGTACAACACCGGGGAGCTGTTTTTT
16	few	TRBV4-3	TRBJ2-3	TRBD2	CASSQERVAGGGSQYF	TGCGCCAGCAGCCAAGAACGCGTAGCGGGGGGAGGGTCGCAGTATTTT
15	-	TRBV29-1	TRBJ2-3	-	CSVEGPNRSTDTQYF	TGCAGCGTTGAAGGGCCGAATCGATCCACAGATACGCAGTATTTT
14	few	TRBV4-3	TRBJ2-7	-	CASSQVLQETEQYF	TGCGCCAGCAGCCAAGTTCTACAGGAAACCGAGCAGTACTTC
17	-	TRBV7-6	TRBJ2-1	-	CASSLLGTSSSYNEQFF	TGTGCCAGCAGCTTATTAGGGACCTCGAGCTCCTACAATGAGCAGTTCTTC
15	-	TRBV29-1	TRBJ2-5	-	CSVEVDQGTLETQYF	TGCAGCGTTGAGGTGGATCAGGGTACCCTAGAGACCCAGTACTTC
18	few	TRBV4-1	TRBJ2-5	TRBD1	CASSQVDLLPTGEETQYF	TGCGCCAGCAGCCAAGTTGACCTCTTACCGACAGGGGAGGAGACCCAGTACTTC